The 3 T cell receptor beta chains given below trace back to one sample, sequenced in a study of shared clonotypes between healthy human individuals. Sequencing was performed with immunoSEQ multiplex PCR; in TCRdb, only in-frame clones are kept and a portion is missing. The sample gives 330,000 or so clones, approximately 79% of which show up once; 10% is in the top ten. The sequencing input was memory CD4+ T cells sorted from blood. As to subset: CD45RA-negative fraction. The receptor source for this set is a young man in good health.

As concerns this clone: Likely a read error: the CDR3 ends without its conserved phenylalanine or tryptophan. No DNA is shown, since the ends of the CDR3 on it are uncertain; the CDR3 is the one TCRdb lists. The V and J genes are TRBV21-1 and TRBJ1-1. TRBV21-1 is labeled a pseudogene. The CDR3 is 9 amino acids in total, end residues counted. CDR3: CASPTPGGL.

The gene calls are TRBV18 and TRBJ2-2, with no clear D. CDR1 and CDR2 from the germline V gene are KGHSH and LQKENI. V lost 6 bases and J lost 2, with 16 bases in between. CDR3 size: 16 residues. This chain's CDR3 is CASSPIRGGNTGELFF. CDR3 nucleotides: TGTGCCAGCTCCCCGATCAGAGGCGGAAACACCGGGGAGCTGTTTTTT. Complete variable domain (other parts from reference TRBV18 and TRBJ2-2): NAGVMQNPRHLVRRRGQEARLRCSPMKGHSHVYWYRQLPEEGLKFMVYLQKENIIDESGMPKERFSAEFPKEGPSILRIQQVVRGDSAAYFCASSPIRGGNTGELFFGEGSRLTVL.

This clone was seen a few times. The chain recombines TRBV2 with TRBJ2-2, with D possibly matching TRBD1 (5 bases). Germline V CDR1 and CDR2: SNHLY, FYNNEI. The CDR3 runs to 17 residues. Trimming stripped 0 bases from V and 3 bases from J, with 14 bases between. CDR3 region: CASSEAESMTDTGELFF. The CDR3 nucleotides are TGTGCCAGCAGTGAAGCGGAATCCATGACAGACACCGGGGAGCTGTTTTTT.